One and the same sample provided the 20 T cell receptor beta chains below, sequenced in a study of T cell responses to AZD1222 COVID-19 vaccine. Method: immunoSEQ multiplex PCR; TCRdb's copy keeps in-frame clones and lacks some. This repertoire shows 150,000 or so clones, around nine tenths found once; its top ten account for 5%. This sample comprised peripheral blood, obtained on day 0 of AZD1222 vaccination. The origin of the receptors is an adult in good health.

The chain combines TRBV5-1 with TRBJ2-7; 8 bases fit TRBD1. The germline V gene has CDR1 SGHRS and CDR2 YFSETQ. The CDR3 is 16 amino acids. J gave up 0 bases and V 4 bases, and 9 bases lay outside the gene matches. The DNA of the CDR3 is TGCGCCAGCAGCGTTACCAGGGGGCTAAACTCCTACGAGCAGTACTTC. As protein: CASSVTRGLNSYEQYF.

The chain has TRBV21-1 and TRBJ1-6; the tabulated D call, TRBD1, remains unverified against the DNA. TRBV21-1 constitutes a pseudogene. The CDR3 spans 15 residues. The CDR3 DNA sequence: TGTGCCAGCAGTCCAGACAGCTCCTATAATTCACCCCTCCACTTT. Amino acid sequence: CASSPDSSYNSPLHF.

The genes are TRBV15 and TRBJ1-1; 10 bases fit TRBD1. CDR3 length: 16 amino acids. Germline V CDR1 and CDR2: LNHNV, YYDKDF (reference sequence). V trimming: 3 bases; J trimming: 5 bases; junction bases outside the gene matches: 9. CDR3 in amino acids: CATSREGQGKRTEAFF. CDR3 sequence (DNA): TGTGCCACCAGCAGGGAGGGACAGGGGAAGAGGACTGAAGCTTTCTTT. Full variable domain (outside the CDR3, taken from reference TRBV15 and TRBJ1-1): DAMVIQNPRYQVTQFGKPVTLSCSQTLNHNVMYWYQQKSSQAPKLLFHYYDKDFNNEADTPDNFQSRRPNTSFCFLDIRSPGLGDTAMYLCATSREGQGKRTEAFFGQGTRLTVV.

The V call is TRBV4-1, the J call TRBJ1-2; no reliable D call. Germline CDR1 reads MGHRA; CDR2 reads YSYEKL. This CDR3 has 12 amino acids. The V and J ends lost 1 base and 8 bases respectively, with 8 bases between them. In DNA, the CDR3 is TGCGCCAGCAGCCAAGGGGGTGTAGGCTACACCTTC. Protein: CASSQGGVGYTF.

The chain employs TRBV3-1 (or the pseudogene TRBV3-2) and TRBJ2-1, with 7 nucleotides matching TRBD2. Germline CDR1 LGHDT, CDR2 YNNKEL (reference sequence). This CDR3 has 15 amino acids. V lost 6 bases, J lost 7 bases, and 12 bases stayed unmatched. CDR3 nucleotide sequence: TGTGCCAGCAGGAGATGCGGGAGAGGCTTAAATGAGCAGTTCTTC. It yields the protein CASRRCGRGLNEQFF.

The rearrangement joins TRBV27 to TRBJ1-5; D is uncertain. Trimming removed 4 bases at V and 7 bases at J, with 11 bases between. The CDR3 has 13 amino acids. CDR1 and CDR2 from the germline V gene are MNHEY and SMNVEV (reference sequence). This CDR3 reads CASSYYAHQPQHF. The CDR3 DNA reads TGTGCCAGCAGTTATTACGCCCACCAGCCCCAGCATTTT.

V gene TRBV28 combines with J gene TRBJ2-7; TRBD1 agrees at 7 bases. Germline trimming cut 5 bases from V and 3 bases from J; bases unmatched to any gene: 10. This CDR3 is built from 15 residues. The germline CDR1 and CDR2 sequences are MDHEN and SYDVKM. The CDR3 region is CASSTPGTAYYEQYF. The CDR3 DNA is TGTGCCAGCAGTACGCCCGGGACAGCATACTACGAGCAGTACTTC.

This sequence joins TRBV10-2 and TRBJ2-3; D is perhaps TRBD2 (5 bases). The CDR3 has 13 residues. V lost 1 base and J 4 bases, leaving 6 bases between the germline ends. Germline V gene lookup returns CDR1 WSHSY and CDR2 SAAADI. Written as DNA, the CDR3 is TGCGCCAGCAGTGAGTGGGGAGCAGATACGCAGTATTTT. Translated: CASSEWGADTQYF.

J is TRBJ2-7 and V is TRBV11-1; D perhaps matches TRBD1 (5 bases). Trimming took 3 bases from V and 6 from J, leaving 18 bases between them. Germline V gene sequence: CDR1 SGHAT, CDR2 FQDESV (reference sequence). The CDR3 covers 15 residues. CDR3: CASSFNRQKLGEQYF. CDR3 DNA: TGTGCCAGCAGCTTTAACAGACAGAAGCTTGGCGAGCAGTACTTC.

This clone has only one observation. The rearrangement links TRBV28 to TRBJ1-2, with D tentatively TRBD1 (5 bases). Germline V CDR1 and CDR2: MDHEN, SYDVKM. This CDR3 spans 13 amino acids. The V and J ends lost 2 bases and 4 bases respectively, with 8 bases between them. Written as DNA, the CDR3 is TGTGCCAGCAGTTTAAGGGGAAGCTATGGCTACACCTTC. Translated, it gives CASSLRGSYGYTF.

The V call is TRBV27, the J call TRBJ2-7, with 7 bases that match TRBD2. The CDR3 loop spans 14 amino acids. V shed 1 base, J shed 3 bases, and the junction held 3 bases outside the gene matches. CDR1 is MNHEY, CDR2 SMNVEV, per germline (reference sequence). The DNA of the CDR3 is TGTGCCAGCAGTTTATTGGGGGGGAACTACGAGCAGTACTTC. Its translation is CASSLLGGNYEQYF.

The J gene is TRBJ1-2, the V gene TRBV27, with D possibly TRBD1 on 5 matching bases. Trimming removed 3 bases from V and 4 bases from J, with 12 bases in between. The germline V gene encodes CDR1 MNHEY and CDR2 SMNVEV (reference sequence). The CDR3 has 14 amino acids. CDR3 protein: CASSFQGAGYGYTF. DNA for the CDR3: TGTGCCAGCAGTTTCCAGGGAGCAGGCTATGGCTACACCTTC.

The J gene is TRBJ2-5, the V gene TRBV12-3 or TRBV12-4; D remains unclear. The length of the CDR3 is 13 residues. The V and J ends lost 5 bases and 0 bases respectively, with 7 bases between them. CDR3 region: CASSRTNQETQYF. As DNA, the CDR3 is TGTGCCAGCAGTCGGACGAACCAAGAGACCCAGTACTTC.

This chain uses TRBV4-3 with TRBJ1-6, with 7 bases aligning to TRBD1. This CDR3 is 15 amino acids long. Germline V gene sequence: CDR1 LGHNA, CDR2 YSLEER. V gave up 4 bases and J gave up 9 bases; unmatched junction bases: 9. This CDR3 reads CASSPAGQSSSPLHF. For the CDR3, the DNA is TGCGCCAGCAGCCCGGCGGGACAGTCGAGTTCACCCCTCCACTTT.

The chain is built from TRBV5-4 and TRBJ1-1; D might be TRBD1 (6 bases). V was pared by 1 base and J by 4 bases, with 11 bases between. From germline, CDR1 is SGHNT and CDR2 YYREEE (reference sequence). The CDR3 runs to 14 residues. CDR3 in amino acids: CASSLQGWGTEAFF. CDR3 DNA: TGTGCCAGCAGCTTGCAGGGGTGGGGCACTGAAGCTTTCTTT.

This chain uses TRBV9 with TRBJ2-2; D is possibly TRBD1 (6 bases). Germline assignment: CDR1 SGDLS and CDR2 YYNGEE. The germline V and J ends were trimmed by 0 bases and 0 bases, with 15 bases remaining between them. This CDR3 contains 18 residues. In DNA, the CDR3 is TGTGCCAGCAGCGTAGTGAGGACAGCAAGAGCGAACACCGGGGAGCTGTTTTTT. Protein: CASSVVRTARANTGELFF. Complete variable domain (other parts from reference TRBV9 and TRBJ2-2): DSGVTQTPKHLITATGQRVTLRCSPRSGDLSVYWYQQSLDQGLQFLIQYYNGEERAKGNILERFSAQQFPDLHSELNLSSLELGDSALYFCASSVVRTARANTGELFFGEGSRLTVL.

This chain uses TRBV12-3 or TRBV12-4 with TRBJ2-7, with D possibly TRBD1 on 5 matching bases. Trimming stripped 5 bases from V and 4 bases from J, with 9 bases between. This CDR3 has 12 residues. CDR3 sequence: CASSPQGYEQYF. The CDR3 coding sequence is TGTGCCAGCAGTCCCCAGGGATACGAGCAGTACTTC.

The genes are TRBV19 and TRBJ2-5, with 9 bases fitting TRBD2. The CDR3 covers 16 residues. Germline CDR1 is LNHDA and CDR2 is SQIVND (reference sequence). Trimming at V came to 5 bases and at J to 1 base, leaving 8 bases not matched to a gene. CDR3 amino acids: CASSLWTSVSQETQYF. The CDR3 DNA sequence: TGTGCCAGTAGTCTTTGGACTAGCGTTTCCCAAGAGACCCAGTACTTC.

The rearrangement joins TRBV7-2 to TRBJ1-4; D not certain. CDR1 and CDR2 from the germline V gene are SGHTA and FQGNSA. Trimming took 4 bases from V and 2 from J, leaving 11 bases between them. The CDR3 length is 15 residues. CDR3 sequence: CASSSLGGTNEKLFF. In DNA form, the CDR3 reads TGTGCCAGCAGCTCCCTAGGCGGGACTAATGAAAAACTGTTTTTT.

The CDR3 spells CASSLGLAGGNEQFF. CDR3 coding DNA: TGTGCCAGCAGCTTAGGGCTAGCGGGAGGCAATGAGCAGTTCTTC. The rearrangement links TRBV11-3 to TRBJ2-1; 11 bases align to TRBD2. V was pared by 1 base and J by 6 bases, with 2 bases of the junction left unmatched. The CDR3 is 15 amino acids. Germline V gene lookup returns CDR1 SGHNT and CDR2 YENEEA.